These T cell receptor beta chains were read from a single sample in a study of tumor-infiltrating lymphocytes in localized non-small cell lung cancer. Sequenced by immunoSEQ multiplex PCR; TCRdb stores in-frame clones only, minus some. The sample lists about 6,900 clones, about 76% occurring once. The sample was lung tumor tissue. These receptors came from a human donor with non-small cell lung cancer. Each CDR3 is given with its conserved first and last residue. A D gene is named only where the DNA matches it firmly. Size is omitted from some rows. Given values are once, few, many or a class for expanded clones.

V	J	size	D	DNA	CDR3
TRBV7-9	TRBJ1-2	few	NA	TGTGCCAGCAGCTCAAACTATGGCTACACCTTC	CASSSNYGYTF
TRBV18	TRBJ2-1	NA	TRBD2	TGTGCCAGCTCACCCCGGGGTAGCGGGGGGCAATACAATGAGCAGTTCTTC	CASSPRGSGGQYNEQFF
TRBV6-5	TRBJ2-1	NA	NA	TGTGCCAGCAGTTTGGATTCATACAATGAGCAGTTCTTC	CASSLDSYNEQFF
TRBV11-3	TRBJ1-4	NA	NA	TGTGCCAGCAGCTTAGGAGCAACTAATGAAAAACTGTTTTTT	CASSLGATNEKLFF
TRBV7-6	TRBJ2-3	NA	NA	TGTGCCAGCAGCTTAGTACCAGATACGCAGTATTTT	CASSLVPDTQYF
TRBV18	TRBJ2-2	few	NA	TGTGCCAGCTCACCAAACAGGAACACCGGGGAGCTGTTTTTT	CASSPNRNTGELFF
TRBV2	TRBJ1-5	NA	TRBD1	TGTGCCAGCAGTGACCGGACAGGCAAACAGCCCCAGCATTTT	CASSDRTGKQPQHF
TRBV7-2	TRBJ2-7	NA	NA	TGTGCCAGCAGCTTAGGGTCGGCGCAGTACTTC	CASSLGSAQYF
TRBV11-3	TRBJ2-7	NA	NA	TGTGCCAGCAGCTTAGTGGCAGGGGCGGTCTACGAGCAGTACTTC	CASSLVAGAVYEQYF
TRBV11-2	TRBJ2-1	NA	NA	TGTGCCAGCAGCATCGTTTATGGAGTGCAGTTCTTC	CASSIVYGVQFF
TRBV27	TRBJ2-7	NA	TRBD1	TGTGCCAGCAGTTTCTCTCGACAGGGGGGCGAGCAGTACTTC	CASSFSRQGGEQYF
TRBV5-4	TRBJ2-1	few	NA	TGTGCCAGCAGCTTGGAGGGGACTGAGCAGTTCTTC	CASSLEGTEQFF
TRBV7-3	TRBJ2-3	medium-sized	TRBD2	TGTGCCAGCGCGGGAGGGGGGACAGATACGCAGTATTTT	CASAGGGTDTQYF
TRBV4-1	TRBJ1-4	NA	TRBD1	TGTGCCAGCAGCCAAGCCGGGACAGGCAGGGAAAAACTGTTTTTT	CASSQAGTGREKLFF
TRBV6-1	TRBJ1-1	NA	NA	TGTGCCAGCAGTGAGCGGGACACGAACACTGAAGCTTTCTTT	CASSERDTNTEAFF
TRBV5-1	TRBJ1-5	NA	NA	TGCGCCAGCAGCTTGGCCCCCGGGATTAGCAATCAGCCCCAGCATTTT	CASSLAPGISNQPQHF
TRBV7-8	TRBJ1-1	few	NA	TGTGCCAGCAGCTTAGACGGCCCCAAAGCTTTCTTT	CASSLDGPKAFF
TRBV7-2	TRBJ2-5	once	TRBD1	TGTGCCAGCAGCTTACGACAGGGGGCGGGAGAGACCCAGTACTTC	CASSLRQGAGETQYF
TRBV5-4	TRBJ1-4	NA	NA	TGTGCCAGCAGCGTGGGGCTGAGCGAGGGGAAACTGTTTTTT	CASSVGLSEGKLFF
TRBV7-2	TRBJ2-2	NA	TRBD1	TGTGCCAGCAGCAACCGGGACAGGGGCACCGGGGAGCTGTTTTTT	CASSNRDRGTGELFF
TRBV6-1	TRBJ2-3	NA	NA	TGTGCCAGCGGTGTCACAGATACGCAGTATTTT	CASGVTDTQYF
TRBV11-3	TRBJ2-7	NA	NA	TGTGCCAGCAGCTTAGCCTCAGGCTACGAGCAGTACTTC	CASSLASGYEQYF
TRBV7-2	TRBJ2-3	NA	NA	TGTGCCAGCAGCTTTCACTCGGGAGATACGCAGTATTTT	CASSFHSGDTQYF
TRBV30	TRBJ1-6	NA	NA	TGTGCCTGGAGTGACCCGGACCTTTGGGGAACGGAATGGTATAATTCACCCCTCCACTTT	CAWSDPDLWGTEWYNSPLHF
TRBV2	TRBJ2-1	few	TRBD1	TGTGCCAGCAGTCAGCACAGGGGTGAGCGTAATGAGCAGTTCTTC	CASSQHRGERNEQFF
TRBV5-8	TRBJ1-6	NA	NA	TGTGCCAGCAGCCCCTCGAGGTCCTATAATTCACCCCTCCACTTT	CASSPSRSYNSPLHF
TRBV5-1	TRBJ2-5	few	TRBD2	TGCGCCAGCAGCCCGGGAGGGGAAGAGACCCAGTACTTC	CASSPGGEETQYF
TRBV5-1	TRBJ1-4	NA	NA	TGCGCCAGCAGCTTTGGGTCAACTAATGAAAAACTGTTTTTT	CASSFGSTNEKLFF
TRBV4-1	TRBJ1-2	once	NA	TGCGCCAGCAGTCCGACACCTGGAGGCTATGGCTACACCTTC	CASSPTPGGYGYTF
TRBV5-1	TRBJ2-1	NA	NA	TGCGCCAGCAGCTTACAGGGACGGACTGAGCAGTTCTTC	CASSLQGRTEQFF
TRBV5-5	TRBJ2-1	NA	NA	TGTGCCAGCTCCGAAGGGGAGCAGTTCTTC	CASSEGEQFF
TRBV5-6	TRBJ1-6	once	TRBD1	TGTGCCAGCATCAAAACAGGGGGGTCCTATAATTCACCCCTCCACTTT	CASIKTGGSYNSPLHF
TRBV7-9	TRBJ2-1	NA	NA	TGTGCCAACATGGATGCGAGACACAATGAGCAGCTCTTC	CANMDARHNEQLF